This T cell receptor (beta chain) was sequenced for a study of blood T cells in healthy people across ages (dated by TCRdb to the mid-2010s). About the investigation overall: In model experiments, roughly one uniquely barcoded TCR beta cDNA molecule per two T cells was captured by template switching. The study analyzed two additional independent replicas of 1 million unique cDNA reads from the same blood draw for two donors, one aged 18 to 30 and one aged 80 or older. Donors of different ages were randomly distributed across sequencing lanes to avoid experimental bias. Donors were grouped into four age groups: young (average roughly 15 years), middle-aged (over 35), aged (around 62) and long-lived (approximately 82). The study measured age-related changes in TCR beta repertoire diversity using deep sequencing normalized with unique cDNA molecular identifiers.

Of note for this clonotype: It lacks a known antigen. No qualities accompany the bases; no much larger clone lies one base away.

From the cysteine up to the phenylalanine, the CDR3 has a length of 15 residues. Just CDR3 DNA is preserved here, 45 bases in frame from base 1. The V and J ends are trimmed by 5 bases and 3 bases, leaving 14 bases between them. CDR1 MDHEN and CDR2 SYDVKM are derived from the germline V gene. The protocol used for the library was 5' RACE. The listed sequencing device is Illumina HiSeq 2500. A second PCR of about 6 to 11 cycles was performed with a sample-barcoded 5' primer and a J-beta primer mix. A unique molecular identifier was introduced onto each TCR beta cDNA molecule by a template-switch 5' adaptor carrying 12 random nucleotides. Each sample yielded at least 3 million CDR3-containing paired-end reads. First-strand cDNA was synthesized from all RNA with the Mint cDNA synthesis kit, primed by a TRBC-specific oligonucleotide. After uracil-DNA glycosylase treatment, a first 18-cycle PCR used universal primers M1SS and BC2_uni_R on all cDNA. The authors' pipeline ran thus. For normalization, 1 million high-quality reads, each with a distinct molecular identifier, were randomly selected from each sample. Reads with shared molecular identifiers were discarded instead of being binned into consensus sequences. MiTCR, run with a Q25 quality threshold and the strictest error-elimination algorithm, handled CDR3 identification, clonotype clustering and error correction. A nonparametric unseen species model with Euler transformation was used to estimate lower-bound total TCR beta diversity. In-frame beta chains were kept once TCRdb had trimmed the public reads at Q25 with fastp and called clones with MiXCR. Rows with one shared CDR3 protein collapse into an entry with the most common genes and DNA. TCRdb, not the original authors, processed these V and J calls. The sample yields 700,000 to 850,000 distinct CDR3 sequences; roughly 40% were counted once. 10% to 15% of the sample lies in the top ten.

General study outcomes and caveats: Observed TCR beta diversity correlated strongly with the percentage of naive T cells measured by flow cytometry. Because profiling used bulk unsorted PBMCs, naive and antigen-experienced compartments could not be compared conclusively. Observed TCR beta diversity per million T cells fell roughly linearly with age, and a significant reduction was already apparent by age roughly 40. The CMV infection status of donors was not known, potentially confounding age-related changes in expanded clonotypes. Compared with the aged group, the long-lived group had more naive CD4+ T cells, fewer expanded clones and increased TCR diversity, suggesting age selection. Estimates of total diversity based on one million sequenced T cells were considered lower bounds and underestimates.

The donors were roughly 39 Caucasian individuals from Russia, aged 6 to 90 years, who were systemically healthy. Each donor gave 8 to 10 milliliters of peripheral blood, collected into EDTA-treated Vacutainer tubes. Ficoll-Paque density-gradient centrifugation was used to isolate PBMCs, with at least 7 million per sample. Trizol reagent was used to extract total RNA from the PBMCs, yielding at least 6 micrograms per sample. For every donor, flow cytometry on a PBMC aliquot measured the percentage of naive CD45RAhigh/CD27high T cells. Sequencing used blood. The TCR comes from a man between 18 and 35 years old in good health. Recombination connected TRBV28 to TRBJ1-5; TRBD1 is perhaps the D gene, given 5 matching bases. The DNA is TGTGCCAGCAGTCCCGGGGGGGTTGACAATCAGCCCCAGCATTTT. This encodes CASSPGGVDNQPQHF.